This T cell receptor beta chain was observed in a study of blood T cell repertoires in COVID-19. Across the whole study: COVID-19 samples, acute and convalescent, were from the United States, Italy and Spain. T cells, B-cell-depleted T cells, or PBMCs provided the cDNA or gDNA that served as material.

How the authors handled the data: From reference gene primer amplification, estimates of nucleated cell counts were derived. Produced via immunoSEQ multiplex PCR; TCRdb's table is partial and in-frame only. V and J calls plus clone size are reproduced from that table; the DNA served to infer D and trimming. The sample lists 210,000 or so clones, 65% to 80% occurring once. This clone was found once. Per germline, CDR1 SEHNR and CDR2 FQNEAQ (reference sequence). This CDR3 spans 16 amino acids. Trimming cost V 1 base and J 8 bases, with 20 bases left between them. The V and J genes are TRBV7-9 and TRBJ1-1; D possibly corresponds to TRBD1 (6 bases). The sequence came from a man over 45 who had recovered from COVID-19. Sequenced material: peripheral blood. CDR3 sequence (DNA): TGTGCCAGCAGCTTAGTGGGGGCGTTGGGGCCCCGGGAAGCTTTCTTT. It codes for CASSLVGALGPREAFF.